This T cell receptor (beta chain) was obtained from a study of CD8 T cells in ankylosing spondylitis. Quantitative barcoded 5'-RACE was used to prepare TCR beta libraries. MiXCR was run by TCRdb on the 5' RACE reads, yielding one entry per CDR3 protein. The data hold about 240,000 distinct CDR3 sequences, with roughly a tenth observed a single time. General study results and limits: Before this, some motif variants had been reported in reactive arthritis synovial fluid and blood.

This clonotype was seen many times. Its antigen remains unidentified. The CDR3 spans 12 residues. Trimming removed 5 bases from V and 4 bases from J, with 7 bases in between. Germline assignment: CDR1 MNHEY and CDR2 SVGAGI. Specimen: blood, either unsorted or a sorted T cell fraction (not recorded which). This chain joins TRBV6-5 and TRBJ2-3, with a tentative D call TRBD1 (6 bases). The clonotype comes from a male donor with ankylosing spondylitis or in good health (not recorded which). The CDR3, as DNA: TGTGCCAGCAGTACAGGGTCAGATACGCAGTATTTT. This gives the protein CASSTGSDTQYF.